The 21 T cell receptor beta chains given below trace back to one sample, sequenced in a study of blood T cell repertoires in COVID-19. The repertoire was sequenced with immunoSEQ multiplex PCR; TCRdb's copy has only in-frame clones and lacks some. This table has 90,000 to 150,000 clones, about 86% appearing once. Input material: peripheral blood. The receptors stem from a woman in her forties or fifties with acute or convalescent COVID-19.

The chain joins TRBV10-3 to TRBJ1-5, with unresolved D. Germline CDR1 reads ENHRY; CDR2 reads SYGVKD. CDR3 length: 16 amino acids. V was trimmed by 8 bases and J by 0 bases, leaving 17 bases between them. The CDR3 reads CAISEEAYYSNQPQHF. The CDR3 DNA reads as TGTGCCATCTCTGAGGAGGCCTACTATAGCAATCAGCCCCAGCATTTT.

This chain joins TRBV6-6 and TRBJ2-1; 8 bases align to TRBD1. Losses at the gene ends were 7 bases for V and 6 bases for J; bases not matched to a gene: 11. The CDR3 sequence is 15 residues long. Germline loops: CDR1 MNHNY, CDR2 SVGAGI (reference sequence). CDR3 sequence reads: CASKPGTGGVNEQFF. The CDR3 region has the DNA TGTGCCAGCAAGCCGGGAACAGGGGGTGTCAATGAGCAGTTCTTC.

The DNA of the CDR3 is TGTGCCAGCAGCTTAGGCGGGGGGGCTGGCAATGAGCAGTTCTTC. This codes for CASSLGGGAGNEQFF. V usage is TRBV7-2 and J usage is TRBJ2-1; 9 positions agree with TRBD2. The ends lost 1 base at V and 6 bases at J; junction bases unmatched: 4. CDR1 is SGHTA and CDR2 is FQGNSA in the germline V gene. There are 15 residues in the CDR3.

The genes are TRBV7-8 and TRBJ1-4, with D hard to call. Germline V gives CDR1 SGHVS, CDR2 FQNEAQ. The CDR3 is 14 residues long. The germline V and J ends were trimmed by 4 bases and 0 bases, with 6 bases remaining between them. CDR3 residues: CASSWSATNEKLFF. CDR3 coding DNA: TGTGCCAGCAGCTGGAGCGCAACTAATGAAAAACTGTTTTTT.

The chain links TRBV6-2 or TRBV6-3 to TRBJ2-6; no reliable D call. V lost 4 bases, J lost 2 bases, and 18 bases lay in between. Germline CDR1 and CDR2: MNHEY and SVGEGT. The CDR3 length is 18 residues. CDR3 sequence (DNA): TGTGCCAGCAGTTCAACCGGGTTTTCCGAAGCTGGGGCCAACGTCCTGACTTTC. This translates into CASSSTGFSEAGANVLTF.

The rearrangement joins TRBV28 to TRBJ2-3; 8 bases map to TRBD2. V lost 1 base and J lost 1; bases outside the gene matches: 4. The CDR3 consists of 16 residues. CDR1 and CDR2 (germline): MDHEN, SYDVKM. The CDR3 DNA is TGTGCCAGCAGTTTATATAGCGGGGACGGCACAGATACGCAGTATTTT. Its protein product is CASSLYSGDGTDTQYF.

The chain recombines TRBV28 with TRBJ1-5; 9 nucleotides match TRBD1. The CDR3 loop spans 14 amino acids. CDR1 is MDHEN, CDR2 SYDVKM, per germline. V trimming: 6 bases; J trimming: 3 bases; junction bases outside the gene matches: 3. CDR3 residues: CASRDRGVNQPQHF. For the CDR3, the DNA is TGTGCCAGCAGGGACAGGGGAGTCAATCAGCCCCAGCATTTT.

V gene TRBV12-3 or TRBV12-4 combines with J gene TRBJ2-5; a weak D match, TRBD2 (6 bases). This CDR3 contains 13 residues. V shed 5 bases and J shed 5 bases, with 12 bases lying between them. CDR3 coding DNA: TGTGCCAGCAGTCCGGCGGGGCCGGAGACCCAGTACTTC. Its translation is CASSPAGPETQYF.

The chain carries TRBV7-2 and TRBJ2-7, with D tentatively TRBD2 (7 bases). The CDR3 is 17 amino acids. Deletions cut 2 bases from V and 0 bases from J, with 17 bases between. The germline V gene encodes CDR1 SGHTA and CDR2 FQGNSA. The CDR3 DNA sequence: TGTGCCAGCAGCTTATTCGGGGGCGGCGGGAGCTCCTACGAGCAGTACTTC. Protein sequence: CASSLFGGGGSSYEQYF.

This clone was detected once. The chain is built from TRBV6-4 and TRBJ1-6; TRBD1 is a possible D gene (6 bases). With 4 bases removed from V and 7 bases from J, the gap between germline ends came to 11 bases. CDR3 length: 14 amino acids. The V gene's germline CDR1 is MRHNA and CDR2 SNTAGT. CDR3 residues: CASSAGVGNSPLHF. The CDR3 DNA sequence: TGTGCCAGCAGTGCAGGGGTTGGGAATTCACCCCTCCACTTT.

This clone was recorded once. The V gene is TRBV4-3, the J gene TRBJ1-2; weak D call: TRBD1 (6 bases). The length of the CDR3 is 16 residues. Germline V CDR1 and CDR2: LGHNA, YSLEER. Trimming removed 0 bases at V and 2 bases at J, with 13 bases between. CDR3: CASSQDPGEGNYGYTF. The CDR3 DNA is TGCGCCAGCAGCCAAGACCCAGGGGAGGGAAACTATGGCTACACCTTC.

This chain connects TRBV13 to TRBJ1-1; TRBD1 matches 8 bases. This CDR3 comprises 16 residues. J lost 0 bases, V lost 5 bases, and 8 bases had no gene match. The germline V gene has CDR1 PRHDT and CDR2 FYEKMQ (reference sequence). The CDR3 region has the DNA TGTGCCAGCAGCGACGGACAGGGCGGCGTGAACACTGAAGCTTTCTTT. Translating gives CASSDGQGGVNTEAFF.

This clone was observed at least ten times. The chain carries TRBV5-1 and TRBJ1-6, with D perhaps TRBD1 (5 bases). The V gene lost 6 bases and the J gene lost 7 bases, with 17 bases spanning the gap. This CDR3 has 15 amino acids. Germline CDR1 is SGHRS and CDR2 is YFSETQ. The CDR3 spells CASTVDGGENSPLHF. In nucleotides, the CDR3 is TGCGCCAGCACCGTCGACGGGGGGGAGAATTCACCCCTCCACTTT.

CDR3 DNA: TGTGCCAGCAGCAGCGGACAGGGGAGGACTGAAGCTTTCTTT. Translation: CASSSGQGRTEAFF. This rearrangement joins TRBV21-1 to TRBJ1-1; TRBD1, the table's D call, was not compared with the DNA. TRBV21-1 is given as a pseudogene. There are 14 residues in the CDR3.

With regard to this clone: The same CDR3 can be traced to other DNA sequences in this sample. The chain links TRBV9 to TRBJ2-2; 7 bases map to TRBD1. There are 15 residues in the CDR3. V was clipped by 0 bases and J by 4 bases; unmatched bases: 3. Germline V CDR1 and CDR2: SGDLS, YYNGEE. Here the CDR3 reads CASSVAGQITGELFF. The CDR3 DNA sequence: TGTGCCAGCAGCGTAGCGGGACAGATCACCGGGGAGCTGTTTTTT.

This chain joins TRBV11-1 and TRBJ2-2; 7 bases align to TRBD2. V trimming: 2 bases; J trimming: 5 bases; junction bases outside the gene matches: 5. CDR1 and CDR2 (germline): SGHAT, FQDESV (reference sequence). The CDR3 has 15 amino acids. The CDR3 DNA follows: TGTGCCAGCAGCTTACCGGGGAGGGGTACCGGGGAGCTGTTTTTT. It codes for CASSLPGRGTGELFF.

V usage is TRBV7-6 and J usage is TRBJ2-1, with D maybe TRBD2 (7 bases). From germline, CDR1 is SGHVS and CDR2 FNYEAQ. This CDR3 comprises 16 residues. Between the trimmed V and J ends, which lost 5 bases and 5 bases, there was a span of 19 bases. The chain's CDR3 is CASSPYNQGGDNEQFF. The CDR3 region has the DNA TGTGCCAGCAGCCCCTACAACCAAGGGGGGGACAATGAGCAGTTCTTC.

Remarks on this clone: Other DNA sequences in the sample encode the same CDR3. The chain uses TRBV7-2 and TRBJ2-7; 9 nucleotides line up with TRBD2. Germline CDR1 reads SGHTA; CDR2 reads FQGNSA. The CDR3 consists of 15 residues. Trimming cost V 5 bases and J 2 bases; bases outside gene matches: 7. The CDR3 loop reads CASSLDSGGTYEQYF. DNA of the CDR3: TGTGCCAGCAGCCTAGACAGCGGGGGGACCTACGAGCAGTACTTC.

This chain uses TRBV7-6 with TRBJ2-7; possibly TRBD1 for D (6 bases). The CDR3 spans 16 residues. Germline CDR1 SGHVS, CDR2 FNYEAQ. Trimming removed 6 bases at V and 3 bases at J, with 21 bases between. CDR3 sequence: CASSQSRGRQGYEQYF. The CDR3 DNA follows: TGTGCCAGCAGTCAATCCAGGGGACGCCAGGGCTACGAGCAGTACTTC.

The CDR3 coding sequence is TGCGCCAGCAGTGAGACTCTAGCGGGAGTGTACGAGCAGTACTTC. It yields the protein CASSETLAGVYEQYF. The genes are TRBV10-1 and TRBJ2-7, with 10 bases that match TRBD2. In germline, CDR1 is WNHNN, CDR2 SYGVQD (reference sequence). J lost 4 bases, V lost 2 bases, and 5 bases had no gene match. The CDR3 is made up of 15 amino acids.

In this sample, this clone turned up a few times. The CDR3 nucleotides read TGTGCCAGCAGCGCGCGGGACAGGGGAACTGAAGCTTTCTTT. Protein: CASSARDRGTEAFF. The chain combines TRBV7-2 with TRBJ1-1, with 10 bases fitting TRBD1. The CDR3 has 14 residues. J was trimmed by 5 bases and V by 5 bases; bases with no gene match: 5. CDR1 is SGHTA, CDR2 FQGNSA, per germline.